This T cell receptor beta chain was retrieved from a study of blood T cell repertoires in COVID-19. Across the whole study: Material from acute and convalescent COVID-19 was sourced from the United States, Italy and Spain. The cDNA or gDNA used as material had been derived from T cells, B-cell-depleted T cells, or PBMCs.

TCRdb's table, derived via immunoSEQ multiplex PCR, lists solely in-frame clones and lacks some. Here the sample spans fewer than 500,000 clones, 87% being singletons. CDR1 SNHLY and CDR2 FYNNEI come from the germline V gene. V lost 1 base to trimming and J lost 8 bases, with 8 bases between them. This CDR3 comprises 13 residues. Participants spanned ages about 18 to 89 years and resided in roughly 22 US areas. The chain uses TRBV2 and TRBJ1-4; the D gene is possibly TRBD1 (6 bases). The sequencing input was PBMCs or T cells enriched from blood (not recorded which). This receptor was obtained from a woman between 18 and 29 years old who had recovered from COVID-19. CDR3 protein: CASSEDREEKLFF. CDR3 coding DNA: TGTGCCAGCAGTGAAGACAGGGAAGAAAAACTGTTTTTT. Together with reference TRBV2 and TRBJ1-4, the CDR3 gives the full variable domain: EPEVTQTPSHQVTQMGQEVILRCVPISNHLYFYWYRQILGQKVEFLVSFYNNEISEKSEIFDDQFSVERPDGSNFTLKIRSTKLEDSAMYFCASSEDREEKLFFGSGTQLSVL.